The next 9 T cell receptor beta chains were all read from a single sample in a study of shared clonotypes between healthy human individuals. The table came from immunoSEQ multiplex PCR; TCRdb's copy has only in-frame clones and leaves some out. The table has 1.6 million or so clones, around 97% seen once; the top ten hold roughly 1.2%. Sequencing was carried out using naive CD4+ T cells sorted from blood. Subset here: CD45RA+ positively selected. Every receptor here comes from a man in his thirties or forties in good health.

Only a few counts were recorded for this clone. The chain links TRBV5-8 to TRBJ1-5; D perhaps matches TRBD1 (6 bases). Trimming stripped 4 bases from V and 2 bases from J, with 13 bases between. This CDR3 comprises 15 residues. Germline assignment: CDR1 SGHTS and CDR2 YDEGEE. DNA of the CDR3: TGTGCCAGCAGCCAACAGGGTTCGGGCAATCAGCCCCAGCATTTT. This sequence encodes CASSQQGSGNQPQHF.

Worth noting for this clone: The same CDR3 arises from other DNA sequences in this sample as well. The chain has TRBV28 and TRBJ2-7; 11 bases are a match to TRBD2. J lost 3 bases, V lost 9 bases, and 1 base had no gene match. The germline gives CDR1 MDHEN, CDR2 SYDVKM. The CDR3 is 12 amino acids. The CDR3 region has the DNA TGTGCCAGTGGACTAGCGGGCTACGAGCAGTACTTC. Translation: CASGLAGYEQYF.

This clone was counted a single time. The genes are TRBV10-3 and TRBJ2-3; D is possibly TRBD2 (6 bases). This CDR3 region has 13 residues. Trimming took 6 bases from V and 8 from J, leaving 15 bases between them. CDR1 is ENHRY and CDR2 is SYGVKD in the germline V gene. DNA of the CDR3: TGTGCCATCAGGGGTGCGGGGCTAGCTACGCAGTATTTT. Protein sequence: CAIRGAGLATQYF.

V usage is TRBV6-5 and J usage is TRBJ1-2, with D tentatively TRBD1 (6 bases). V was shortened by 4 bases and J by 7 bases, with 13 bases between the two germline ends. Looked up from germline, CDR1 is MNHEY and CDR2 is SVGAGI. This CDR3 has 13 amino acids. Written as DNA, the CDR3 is TGTGCCAGCAGTTTCGTCCAGGGGATTGGCTACACCTTC. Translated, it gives CASSFVQGIGYTF.

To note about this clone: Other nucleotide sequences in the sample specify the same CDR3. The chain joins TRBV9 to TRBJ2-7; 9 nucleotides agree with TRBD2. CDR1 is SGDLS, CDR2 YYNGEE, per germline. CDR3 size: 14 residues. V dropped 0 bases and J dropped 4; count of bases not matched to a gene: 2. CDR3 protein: CASSVGAGGYEQYF. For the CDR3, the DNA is TGTGCCAGCAGCGTAGGAGCGGGAGGATACGAGCAGTACTTC.

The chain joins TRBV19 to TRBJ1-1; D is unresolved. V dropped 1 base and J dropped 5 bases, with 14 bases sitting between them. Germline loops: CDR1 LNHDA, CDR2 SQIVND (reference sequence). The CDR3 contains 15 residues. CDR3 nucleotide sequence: TGTGCCAGTAGTATAGGGCCGGGAAGAGGGACTGAAGCTTTCTTT. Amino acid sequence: CASSIGPGRGTEAFF.

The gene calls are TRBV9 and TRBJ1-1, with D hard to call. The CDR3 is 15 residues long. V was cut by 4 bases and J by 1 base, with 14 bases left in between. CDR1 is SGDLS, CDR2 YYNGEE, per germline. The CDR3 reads CASSRASRPNTEAFF. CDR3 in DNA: TGTGCCAGCAGCAGAGCATCACGGCCGAACACTGAAGCTTTCTTT.

The CDR3 DNA reads as TGTGCCAGCAGTTTTATTGGGGTACCTGAAGCTTTCTTT. It is translated as CASSFIGVPEAFF. The gene calls are TRBV28 and TRBJ1-1, with no clear D. The CDR3 contains 13 residues. The V gene lost 3 bases and the J gene lost 6 bases, with 11 bases spanning the gap. The germline CDR1 and CDR2 sequences are MDHEN and SYDVKM.

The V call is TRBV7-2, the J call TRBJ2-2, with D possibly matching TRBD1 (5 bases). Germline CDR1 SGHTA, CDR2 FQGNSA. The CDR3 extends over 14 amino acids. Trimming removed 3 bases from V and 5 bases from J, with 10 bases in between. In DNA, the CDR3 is TGTGCCAGCAGCTTTAGGGGTGGAACCGGGGAGCTGTTTTTT. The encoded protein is CASSFRGGTGELFF.